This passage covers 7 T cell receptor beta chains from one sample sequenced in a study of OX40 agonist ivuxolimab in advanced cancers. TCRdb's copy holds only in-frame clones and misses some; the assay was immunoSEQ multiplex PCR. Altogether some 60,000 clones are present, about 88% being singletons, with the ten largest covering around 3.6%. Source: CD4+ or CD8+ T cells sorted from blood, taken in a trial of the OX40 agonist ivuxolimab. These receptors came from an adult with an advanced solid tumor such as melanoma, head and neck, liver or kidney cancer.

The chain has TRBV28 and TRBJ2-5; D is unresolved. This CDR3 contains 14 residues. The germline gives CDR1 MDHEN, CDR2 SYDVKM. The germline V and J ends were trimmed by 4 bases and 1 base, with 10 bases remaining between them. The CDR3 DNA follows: TGTGCCAGCAGTTCCTTGGAGATCCAAGAGACCCAGTACTTC. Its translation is CASSSLEIQETQYF.

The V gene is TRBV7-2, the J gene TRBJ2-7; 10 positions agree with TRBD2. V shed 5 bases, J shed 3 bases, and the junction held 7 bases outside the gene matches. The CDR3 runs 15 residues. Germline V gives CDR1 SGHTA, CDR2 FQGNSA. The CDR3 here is CASSVTSGVFYEQYF. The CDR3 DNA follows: TGTGCCAGCAGCGTTACTAGCGGGGTTTTCTACGAGCAGTACTTC.

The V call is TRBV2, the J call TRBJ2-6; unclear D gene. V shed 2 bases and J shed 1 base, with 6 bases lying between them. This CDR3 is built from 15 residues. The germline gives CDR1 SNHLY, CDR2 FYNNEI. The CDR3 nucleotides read TGTGCCAGCAGTGAAACGGATTCTGGGGCCAACGTCCTGACTTTC. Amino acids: CASSETDSGANVLTF.

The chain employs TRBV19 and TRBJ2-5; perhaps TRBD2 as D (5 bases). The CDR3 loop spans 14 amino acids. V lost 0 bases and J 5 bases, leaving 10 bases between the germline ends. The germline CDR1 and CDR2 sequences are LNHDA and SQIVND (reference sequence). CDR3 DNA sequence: TGTGCCAGTAGTATAGATCGGGGTAGTGAGACCCAGTACTTC. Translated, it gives CASSIDRGSETQYF.

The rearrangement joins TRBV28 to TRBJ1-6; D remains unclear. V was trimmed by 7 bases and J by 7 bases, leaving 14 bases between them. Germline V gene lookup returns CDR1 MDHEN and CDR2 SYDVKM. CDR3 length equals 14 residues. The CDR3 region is CASNLPRGNSPLHF. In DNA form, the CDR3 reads TGTGCCAGCAATCTCCCTCGCGGGAATTCACCCCTCCACTTT.

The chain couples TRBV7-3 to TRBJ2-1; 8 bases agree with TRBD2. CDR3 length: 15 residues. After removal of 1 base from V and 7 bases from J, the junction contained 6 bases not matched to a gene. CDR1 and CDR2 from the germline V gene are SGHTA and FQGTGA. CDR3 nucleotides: TGTGCCAGCAGCTTAAACCCAGCGGGGGATAATGAGCAGTTCTTC. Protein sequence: CASSLNPAGDNEQFF.

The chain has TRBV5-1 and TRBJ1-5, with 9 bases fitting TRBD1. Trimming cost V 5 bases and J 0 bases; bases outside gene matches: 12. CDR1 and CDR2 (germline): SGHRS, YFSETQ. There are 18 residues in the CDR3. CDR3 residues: CASRVGPGTGNSNQPQHF. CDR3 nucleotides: TGCGCCAGCAGAGTCGGGCCGGGGACAGGGAATAGCAATCAGCCCCAGCATTTT.